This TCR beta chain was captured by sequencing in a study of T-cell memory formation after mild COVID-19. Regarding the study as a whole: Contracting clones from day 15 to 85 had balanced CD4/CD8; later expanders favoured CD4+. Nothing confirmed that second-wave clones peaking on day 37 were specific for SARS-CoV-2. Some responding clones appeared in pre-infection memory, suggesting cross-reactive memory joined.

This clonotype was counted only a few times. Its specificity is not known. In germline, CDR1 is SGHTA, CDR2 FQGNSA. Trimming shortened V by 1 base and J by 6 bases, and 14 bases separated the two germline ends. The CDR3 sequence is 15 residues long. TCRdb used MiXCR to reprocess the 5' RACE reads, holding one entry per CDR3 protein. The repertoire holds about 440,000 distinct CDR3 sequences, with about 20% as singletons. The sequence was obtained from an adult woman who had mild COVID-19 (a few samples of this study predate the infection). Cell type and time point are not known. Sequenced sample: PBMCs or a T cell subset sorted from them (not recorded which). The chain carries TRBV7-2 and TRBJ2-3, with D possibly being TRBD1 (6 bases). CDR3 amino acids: CASSLVPLGADTQYF. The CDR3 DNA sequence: TGTGCCAGCAGCTTAGTACCATTGGGGGCGGATACGCAGTATTTT.